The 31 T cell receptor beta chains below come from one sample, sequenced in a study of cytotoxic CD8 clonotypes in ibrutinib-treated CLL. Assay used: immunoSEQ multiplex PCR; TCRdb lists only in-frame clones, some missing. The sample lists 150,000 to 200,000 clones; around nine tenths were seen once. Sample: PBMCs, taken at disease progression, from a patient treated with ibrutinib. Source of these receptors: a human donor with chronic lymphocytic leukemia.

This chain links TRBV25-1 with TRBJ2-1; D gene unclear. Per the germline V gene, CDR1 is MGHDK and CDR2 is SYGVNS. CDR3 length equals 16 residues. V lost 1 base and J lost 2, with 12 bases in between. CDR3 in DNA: TGTGCCAGCAGTGAATGGTCTGGGGTCCCCTACAATGAGCAGTTCTTC. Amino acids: CASSEWSGVPYNEQFF.

CDR3 loop: CASSVRGLRSSGGSTDTQYF. CDR3 nucleotides: TGTGCCAGCAGCGTCCGCGGTCTGCGGTCCAGCGGGGGTAGCACAGATACGCAGTATTTT. The chain combines TRBV9 with TRBJ2-3, with 8 bases aligning to TRBD2. Germline CDR1 is SGDLS and CDR2 is YYNGEE. J gave up 0 bases and V 2 bases, and 17 bases lay outside the gene matches. The CDR3 covers 20 residues.

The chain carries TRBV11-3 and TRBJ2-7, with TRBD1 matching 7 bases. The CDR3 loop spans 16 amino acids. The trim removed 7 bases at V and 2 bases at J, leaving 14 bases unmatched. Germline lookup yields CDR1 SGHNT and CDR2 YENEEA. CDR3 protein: CASTPGPGQSTYEQYF. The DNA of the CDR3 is TGTGCCAGCACTCCGGGACCGGGACAGTCAACCTACGAGCAGTACTTC. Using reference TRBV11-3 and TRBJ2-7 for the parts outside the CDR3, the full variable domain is EAGVVQSPRYKIIEKKQPVAFWCNPISGHNTLYWYLQNLGQGPELLIRYENEEAVDDSQLPKDRFSAERLKGVDSTLKIQPAELGDSAVYLCASTPGPGQSTYEQYFGPGTRLTVT.

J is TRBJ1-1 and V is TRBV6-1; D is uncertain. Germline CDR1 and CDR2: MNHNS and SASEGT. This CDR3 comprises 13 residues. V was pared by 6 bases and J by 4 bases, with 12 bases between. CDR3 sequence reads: CASSHKAGTEAFF. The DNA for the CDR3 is TGTGCCAGCAGCCACAAGGCGGGCACTGAAGCTTTCTTT.

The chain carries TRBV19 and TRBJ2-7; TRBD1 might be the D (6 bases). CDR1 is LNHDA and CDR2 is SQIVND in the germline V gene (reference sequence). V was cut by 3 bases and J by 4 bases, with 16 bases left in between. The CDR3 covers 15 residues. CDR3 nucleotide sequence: TGTGCCAGTAGTATCCAGGGGTTGGGTTGGTACGAGCAGTACTTC. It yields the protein CASSIQGLGWYEQYF.

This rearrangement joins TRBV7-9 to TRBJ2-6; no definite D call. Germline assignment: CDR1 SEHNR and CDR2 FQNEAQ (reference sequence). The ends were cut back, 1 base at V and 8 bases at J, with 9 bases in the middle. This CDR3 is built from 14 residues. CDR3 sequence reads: CASSLEVTSNVLTF. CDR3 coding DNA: TGTGCCAGCAGCTTAGAGGTCACTTCCAACGTCCTGACTTTC.

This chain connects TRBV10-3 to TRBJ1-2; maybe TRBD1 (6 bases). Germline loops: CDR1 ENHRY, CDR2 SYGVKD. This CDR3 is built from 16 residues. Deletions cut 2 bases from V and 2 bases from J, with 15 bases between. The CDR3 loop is CAISELTSTGNYGYTF. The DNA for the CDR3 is TGTGCCATCAGTGAGCTGACATCTACAGGGAACTATGGCTACACCTTC.

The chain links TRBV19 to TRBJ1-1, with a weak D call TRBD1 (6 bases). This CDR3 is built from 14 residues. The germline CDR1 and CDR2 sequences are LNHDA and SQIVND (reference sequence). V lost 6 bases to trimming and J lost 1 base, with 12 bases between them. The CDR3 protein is CASRTGQTNTEAFF. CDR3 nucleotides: TGTGCCAGTAGAACGGGACAAACGAACACTGAAGCTTTCTTT.

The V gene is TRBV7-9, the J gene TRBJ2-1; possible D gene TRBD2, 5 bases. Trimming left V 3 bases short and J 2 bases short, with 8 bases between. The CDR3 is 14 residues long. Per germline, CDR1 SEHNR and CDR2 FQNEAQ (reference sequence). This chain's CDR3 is CASSFSVPYNEQFF. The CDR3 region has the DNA TGTGCCAGCAGCTTTAGCGTTCCCTACAATGAGCAGTTCTTC.

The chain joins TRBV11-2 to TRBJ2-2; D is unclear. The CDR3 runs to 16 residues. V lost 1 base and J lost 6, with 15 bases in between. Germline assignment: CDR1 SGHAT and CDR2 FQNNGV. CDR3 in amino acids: CASSLVYRSAPGELFF. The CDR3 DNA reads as TGTGCCAGCAGCTTAGTATATCGGAGTGCCCCCGGGGAGCTGTTTTTT.

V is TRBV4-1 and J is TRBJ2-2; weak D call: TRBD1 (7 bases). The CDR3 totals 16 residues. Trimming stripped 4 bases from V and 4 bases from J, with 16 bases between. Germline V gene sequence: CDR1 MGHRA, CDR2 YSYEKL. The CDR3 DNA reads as TGCGCCAGCAGCCGCGGGGACAGCCTGCTCACCGGGGAGCTGTTTTTT. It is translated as CASSRGDSLLTGELFF.

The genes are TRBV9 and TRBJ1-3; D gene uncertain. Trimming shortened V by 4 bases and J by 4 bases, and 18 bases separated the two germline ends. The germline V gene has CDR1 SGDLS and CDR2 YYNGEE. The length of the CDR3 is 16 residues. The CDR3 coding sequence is TGTGCCAGCAGCCCCCAAAGCCCGATGGGGGGAAACACCATATATTTT. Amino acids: CASSPQSPMGGNTIYF.

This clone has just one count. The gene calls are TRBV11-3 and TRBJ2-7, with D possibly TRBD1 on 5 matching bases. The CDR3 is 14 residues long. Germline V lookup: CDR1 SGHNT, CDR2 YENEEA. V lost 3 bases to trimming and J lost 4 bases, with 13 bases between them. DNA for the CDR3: TGTGCCAGCAGCTTCAGGGATTTTGGGTACGAGCAGTACTTC. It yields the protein CASSFRDFGYEQYF.

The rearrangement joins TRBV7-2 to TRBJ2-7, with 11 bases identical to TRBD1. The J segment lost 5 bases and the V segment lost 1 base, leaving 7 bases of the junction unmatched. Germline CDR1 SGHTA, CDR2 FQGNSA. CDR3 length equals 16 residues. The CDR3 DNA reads TGTGCCAGCAGCTTAGTCCCGGGACAGGGGGGAAACGAGCAGTACTTC. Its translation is CASSLVPGQGGNEQYF.

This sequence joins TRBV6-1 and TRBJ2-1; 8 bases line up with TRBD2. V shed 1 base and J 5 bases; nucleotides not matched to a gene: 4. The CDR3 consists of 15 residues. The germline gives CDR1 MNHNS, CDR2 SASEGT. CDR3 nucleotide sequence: TGTGCCAGCAGTGAAGGGGTAGCGGGGCACAATGAGCAGTTCTTC. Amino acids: CASSEGVAGHNEQFF.

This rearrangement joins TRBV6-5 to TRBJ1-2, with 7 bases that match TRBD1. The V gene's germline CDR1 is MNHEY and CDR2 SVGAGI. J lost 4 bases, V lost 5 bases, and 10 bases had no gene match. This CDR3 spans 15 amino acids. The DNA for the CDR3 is TGTGCCAGCAGTACCGACAGGGTTGGACCCTATGGCTACACCTTC. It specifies CASSTDRVGPYGYTF.

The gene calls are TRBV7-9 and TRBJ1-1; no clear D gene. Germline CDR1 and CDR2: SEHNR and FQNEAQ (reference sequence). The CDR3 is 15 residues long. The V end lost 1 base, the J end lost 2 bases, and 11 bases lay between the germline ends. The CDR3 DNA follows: TGTGCCAGCAGCTTAGTCCGGCGGGAAAACACTGAAGCTTTCTTT. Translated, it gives CASSLVRRENTEAFF.

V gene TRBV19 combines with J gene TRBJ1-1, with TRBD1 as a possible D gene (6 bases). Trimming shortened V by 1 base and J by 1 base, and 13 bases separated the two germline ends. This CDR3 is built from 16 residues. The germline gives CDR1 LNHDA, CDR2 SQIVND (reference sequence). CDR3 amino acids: CASSIARGGQNTEAFF. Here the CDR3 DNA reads TGTGCCAGTAGTATAGCAAGGGGGGGACAGAACACTGAAGCTTTCTTT.

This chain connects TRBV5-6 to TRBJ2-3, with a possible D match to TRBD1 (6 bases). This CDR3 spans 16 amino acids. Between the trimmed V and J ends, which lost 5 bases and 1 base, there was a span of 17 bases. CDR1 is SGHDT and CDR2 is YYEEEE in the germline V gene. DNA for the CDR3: TGTGCCAGCAGTTACGCCCAGGGGACGGGCACAGATACGCAGTATTTT. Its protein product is CASSYAQGTGTDTQYF.

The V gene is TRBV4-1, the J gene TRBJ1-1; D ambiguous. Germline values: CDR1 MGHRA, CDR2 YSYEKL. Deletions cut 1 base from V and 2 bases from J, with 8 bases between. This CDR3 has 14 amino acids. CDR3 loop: CASSQAPQNTEAFF. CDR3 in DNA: TGCGCCAGCAGCCAAGCACCCCAAAACACTGAAGCTTTCTTT.

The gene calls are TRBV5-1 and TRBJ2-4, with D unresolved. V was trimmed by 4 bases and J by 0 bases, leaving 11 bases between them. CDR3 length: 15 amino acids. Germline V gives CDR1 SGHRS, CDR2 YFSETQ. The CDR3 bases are TGCGCCAGCAGCCCAAGTTCCCTAGCCAAAAACATTCAGTACTTC. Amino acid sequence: CASSPSSLAKNIQYF. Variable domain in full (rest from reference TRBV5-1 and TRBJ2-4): KAGVTQTPRYLIKTRGQQVTLSCSPISGHRSVSWYQQTPGQGLQFLFEYFSETQRNKGNFPGRFSGRQFSNSRSEMNVSTLELGDSALYLCASSPSSLAKNIQYFGAGTRLSVL.

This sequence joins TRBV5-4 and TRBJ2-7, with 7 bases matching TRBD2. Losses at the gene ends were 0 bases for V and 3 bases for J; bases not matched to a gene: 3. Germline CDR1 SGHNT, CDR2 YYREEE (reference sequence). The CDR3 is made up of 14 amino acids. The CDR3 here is CASSLVLADYEQYF. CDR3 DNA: TGTGCCAGCAGCTTGGTCCTAGCGGACTACGAGCAGTACTTC.

This chain's CDR3 is CASSSAGIDSYEQYF. DNA of the CDR3: TGTGCCAGCAGCTCGGCAGGGATAGATTCCTACGAGCAGTACTTC. The chain couples TRBV5-4 to TRBJ2-7; TRBD1 might be the D (5 bases). Trimming shortened V by 3 bases and J by 1 base, and 14 bases separated the two germline ends. CDR3 length: 15 residues. Germline V gene sequence: CDR1 SGHNT, CDR2 YYREEE (reference sequence).

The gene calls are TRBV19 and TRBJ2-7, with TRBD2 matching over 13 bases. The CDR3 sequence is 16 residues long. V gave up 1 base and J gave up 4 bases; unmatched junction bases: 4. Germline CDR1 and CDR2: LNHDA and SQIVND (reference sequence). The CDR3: CASSIAGLAGEYEQYF. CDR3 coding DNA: TGTGCCAGTAGTATAGCAGGACTAGCGGGAGAATACGAGCAGTACTTC.

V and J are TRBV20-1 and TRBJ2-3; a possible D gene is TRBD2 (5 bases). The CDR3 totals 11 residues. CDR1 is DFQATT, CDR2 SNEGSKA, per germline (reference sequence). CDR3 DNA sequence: TGCAGGTCGGGGAGCACAGATACGCAGTATTTT. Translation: CRSGSTDTQYF.

CDR3 protein: CASFDRRRTNEQFF. Written as DNA, the CDR3 is TGTGCCAGCTTCGACAGGAGAAGGACCAATGAGCAGTTCTTC. J is TRBJ2-1 and V is TRBV2; TRBD1 is a possible D gene (6 bases). The germline gives CDR1 SNHLY, CDR2 FYNNEI. CDR3 size: 14 residues. The V and J ends lost 8 bases and 6 bases respectively, with 17 bases between them. Using reference TRBV2 and TRBJ2-1 for the parts outside the CDR3, the full variable domain is EPEVTQTPSHQVTQMGQEVILRCVPISNHLYFYWYRQILGQKVEFLVSFYNNEISEKSEIFDDQFSVERPDGSNFTLKIRSTKLEDSAMYFCASFDRRRTNEQFFGPGTRLTVL.

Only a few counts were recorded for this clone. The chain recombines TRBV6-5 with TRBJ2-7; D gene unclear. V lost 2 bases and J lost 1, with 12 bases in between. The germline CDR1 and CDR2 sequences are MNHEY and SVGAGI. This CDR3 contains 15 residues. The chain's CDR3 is CASSYMAVTSYEQYF. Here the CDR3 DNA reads TGTGCCAGCAGTTACATGGCGGTGACTTCCTACGAGCAGTACTTC.

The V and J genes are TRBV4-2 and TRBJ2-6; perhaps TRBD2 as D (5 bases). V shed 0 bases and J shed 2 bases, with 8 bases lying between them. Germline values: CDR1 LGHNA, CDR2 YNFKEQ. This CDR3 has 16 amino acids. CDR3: CASSQERGTGANVLTF. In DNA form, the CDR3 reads TGTGCCAGCAGCCAAGAGCGAGGGACTGGGGCCAACGTCCTGACTTTC.

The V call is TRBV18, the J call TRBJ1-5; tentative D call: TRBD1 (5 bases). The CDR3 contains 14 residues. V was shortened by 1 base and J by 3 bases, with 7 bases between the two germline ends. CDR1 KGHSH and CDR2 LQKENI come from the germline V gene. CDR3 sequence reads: CASSPRGDNQPQHF. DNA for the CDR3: TGTGCCAGCTCACCACGGGGGGACAATCAGCCCCAGCATTTT.

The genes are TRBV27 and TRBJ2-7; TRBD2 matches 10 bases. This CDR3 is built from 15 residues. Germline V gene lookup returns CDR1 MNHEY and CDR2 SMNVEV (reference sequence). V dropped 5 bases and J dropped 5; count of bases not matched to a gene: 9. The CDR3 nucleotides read TGTGCCAGCAGTAGGGGGGGGCTAGCGGGAGACGAGCAGTACTTC. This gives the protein CASSRGGLAGDEQYF.

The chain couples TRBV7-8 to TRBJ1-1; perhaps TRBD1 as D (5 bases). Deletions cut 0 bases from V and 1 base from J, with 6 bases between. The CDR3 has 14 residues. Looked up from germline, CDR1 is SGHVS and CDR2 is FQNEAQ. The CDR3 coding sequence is TGTGCCAGCAGCTTAGCGGGGACGAACACTGAAGCTTTCTTT. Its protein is CASSLAGTNTEAFF.